The entry below gives a single TCR beta chain sequence along with its context. Its antigen is not known. Assay: immunoSEQ multiplex PCR; the TCRdb copy retains only in-frame clones and omits some. The table includes roughly 70,000 clones, approximately 85% detected once. The CDR3 is made up of 11 amino acids. V was cut by 7 bases and J by 4 bases, with 5 bases left in between. CDR1 is MNHNY, CDR2 SVGAGI, per germline (reference sequence). This sample was included in a study of OX40 agonist ivuxolimab in advanced cancers. Study summary: Patients in dose escalation had liver, melanoma, kidney or head and neck cancers.

Overall study results and limits: Compared with others, partial responders at 0.1-3.0 mg/kg displayed clonal expansion among the lowest. Doses of 0.1 to 3.0 mg/kg were accompanied by clonal expansion of CD4+ and CD8+ blood T cells by week 6.

The chain joins TRBV6-6 to TRBJ1-3; D unclear. The source was CD4+ or CD8+ T cells sorted from blood, collected in a trial of the OX40 agonist ivuxolimab. The source is an adult with an advanced solid tumor such as melanoma, head and neck, liver or kidney cancer. The CDR3 coding sequence is TGTGCCAGCAACGCAGGAAACACCATATATTTT. Translated, it gives CASNAGNTIYF.